This T cell receptor beta chain appears in the sequencing data of a study of OX40 agonist ivuxolimab in advanced cancers. Study background: Clinicians treated patients with ivuxolimab, an agonistic anti-OX40 (CD134) antibody. Partial responses, seen in three patients, involved one hepatocellular carcinoma and two cutaneous melanomas.

Notes on the study in general: Clonal expansion by week 6 occurred in CD4+ and CD8+ blood T cells (at 0.1 to 3.0 mg/kg). In a subset of nonresponders, normalized T-cell clonal expansion was also low.

This clone was detected only a few times. Its antigen is undetermined. This sample also contains other DNA sequences that code for the same CDR3. Germline-derived CDR1 and CDR2 are MGHRA and YSYEKL. V gave up 0 bases and J gave up 3 bases; unmatched junction bases: 5. The CDR3 loop spans 16 amino acids. The repertoire was sequenced with immunoSEQ multiplex PCR; TCRdb's copy has only in-frame clones and lacks some. The data hold more than 75,000 clones, with roughly nine tenths observed a single time. The receptor was isolated from an adult with an advanced solid tumor such as melanoma, head and neck, liver or kidney cancer. V is TRBV4-1 and J is TRBJ2-1; TRBD2 agrees at 7 bases. The specimen comprised CD4+ or CD8+ T cells sorted from blood, sampled in a trial of the OX40 agonist ivuxolimab. The CDR3 loop reads CASSQEGGGHYNEQFF. CDR3 bases: TGCGCCAGCAGCCAAGAGGGCGGGGGTCACTACAATGAGCAGTTCTTC.